This T cell receptor beta chain was captured in a study of blood T cells in healthy people across ages. On the study more broadly: The template switching approach captured approximately one barcoded beta molecule for every two T cells. Study-level results: Unsorted PBMCs blocked a conclusive comparison of naive and antigen-experienced cells. Older age coincided with a roughly linear decline in TCR beta diversity per million T cells.

The use of a sample-barcoded 5' primer and a J-beta primer mix characterized a second PCR of roughly 6 to 12 cycles. MiXCR, run by TCRdb on the 5' RACE reads, gives a single entry per CDR3 protein. The table has 800,000 to 950,000 distinct CDR3 sequences, roughly 34% seen once; the top ten hold approximately 13%. Isolation yielded PBMCs, at least 7 million per sample, in every case. CDR3 length: 16 residues. Germline CDR1 LGHDT, CDR2 YNNKEL (reference sequence). In regard to this clonotype: The antigen remains unidentified. Germline and junction disagree at one end, which may indicate a read error.

The sequence derives from a man aged 18 to 29 in good health. The chain uses TRBV3-1 and TRBJ2-7, with D hard to call. The sample consisted of blood. In nucleotides, the CDR3 is TGTGCCAGCAGCCAAGTGGTAGAGGAGAACACCTACGGGCAGTACTTC. Translation gives CASSQVVEENTYGQYF.